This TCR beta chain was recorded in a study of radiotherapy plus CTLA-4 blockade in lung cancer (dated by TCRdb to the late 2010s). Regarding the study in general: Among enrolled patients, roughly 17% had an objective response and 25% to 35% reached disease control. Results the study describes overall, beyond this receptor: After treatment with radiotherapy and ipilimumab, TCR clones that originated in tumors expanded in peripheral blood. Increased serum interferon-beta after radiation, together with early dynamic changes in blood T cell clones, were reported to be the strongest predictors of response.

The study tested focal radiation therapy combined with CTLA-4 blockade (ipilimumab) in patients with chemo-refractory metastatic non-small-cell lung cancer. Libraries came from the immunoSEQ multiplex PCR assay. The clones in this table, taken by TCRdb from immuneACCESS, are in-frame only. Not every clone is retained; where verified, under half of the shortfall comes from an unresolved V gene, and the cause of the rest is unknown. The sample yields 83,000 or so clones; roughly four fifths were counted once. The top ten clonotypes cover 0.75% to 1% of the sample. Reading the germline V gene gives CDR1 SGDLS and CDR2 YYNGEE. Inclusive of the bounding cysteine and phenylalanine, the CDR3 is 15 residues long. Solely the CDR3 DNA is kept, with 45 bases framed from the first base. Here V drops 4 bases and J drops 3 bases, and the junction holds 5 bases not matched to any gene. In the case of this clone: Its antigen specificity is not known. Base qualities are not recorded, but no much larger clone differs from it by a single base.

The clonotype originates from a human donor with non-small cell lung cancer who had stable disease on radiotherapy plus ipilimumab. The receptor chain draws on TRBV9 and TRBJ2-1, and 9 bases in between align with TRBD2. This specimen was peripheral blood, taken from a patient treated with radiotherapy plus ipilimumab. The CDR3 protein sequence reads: CASSPLAGLYNEQFF. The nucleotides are TGTGCCAGCAGCCCCCTAGCGGGGCTCTACAATGAGCAGTTCTTC.